This T cell receptor beta chain originates from a study of T cells in women clearing cervical HPV infection. The method was immunoSEQ multiplex PCR; TCRdb's version includes in-frame clones alone and lacks a portion of them. The sample's table shows 15,000 to 20,000 clones. The source is a woman between 18 and 70 years old with a cervical HPV16 infection that either progressed to CIN3+ or cleared (not recorded which). Sequencing was performed on blood buffy coat.

Partial CDR3 DNA: TGTGCCAGCAGTGGCCGATCAGGGGGGACC. It specifies CASSGRSGGT. Given in full, the CDR3 is CASSGRSGGTQYF. The chain is built from TRBV2 and TRBJ2-5; TRBD1 agrees at 7 bases. The read falls 3 residues short of the CDR3 end, and the missing part is taken from the germline J gene. The CDR3 runs 13 residues. V gave up 4 bases and J gave up 7 bases; unmatched junction bases: 6. The germline V gene encodes CDR1 SNHLY and CDR2 FYNNEI.